This T cell receptor (beta chain) derives from a study of T-cell reconstitution after alpha-beta-depleted transplantation in children. Germline V gives CDR1 SNHLY, CDR2 FYNNEI. Deletions cut 4 bases from V and 1 base from J, with 6 bases between. The CDR3 length is 13 residues. Preparation of the TCRbeta library was carried out with unique molecular identifiers. TCRdb analysed the PCR reads with MiXCR anew, one entry per CDR3 protein. The sample includes some 400,000 distinct CDR3 sequences, around 20% seen only once; the top ten take 3.8%. The chain couples TRBV2 to TRBJ2-3; D is undetermined. Sequencing was performed on PBMCs from the stem cell graft donor, taken from the stem cell graft. This TCR was sampled from a human donor who donated a stem cell graft to a child with acute myeloid leukemia. The CDR3 DNA reads TGTGCCAGCAGTGGCGTAGGCACAGATACGCAGTATTTT. Translating it yields CASSGVGTDTQYF.